One sample yielded the 17 T cell receptor beta chains listed below, sequenced in a study of shared T cell receptors in the human thymus. Using immunoSEQ multiplex PCR, the repertoire was profiled, and TCRdb retains in-frame clones only, with some absent. In the table there are 500,000 to 550,000 clones, approximately 80% of which are singletons. A further study also used this sample, focusing on human thymus T cells.

Sequencing was performed on thymocytes. Source of these receptors: a boy under two years old with a congenital heart defect.

This chain links TRBV5-6 with TRBJ2-1; perhaps TRBD2 as D (7 bases). The ends were cut back, 0 bases at V and 2 bases at J, with 15 bases in the middle. CDR3 size: 17 residues. From germline, CDR1 is SGHDT and CDR2 YYEEEE. CDR3 in amino acids: CASSLVRWGGPYNEQFF. The CDR3 bases are TGTGCCAGCAGCTTGGTGCGGTGGGGGGGGCCCTACAATGAGCAGTTCTTC. The complete variable domain, with remaining parts taken from reference TRBV5-6 and TRBJ2-1, reads DAGVTQSPTHLIKTRGQQVTLRCSPKSGHDTVSWYQQALGQGPQFIFQYYEEEERQRGNFPDRFSGHQFPNYSSELNVNALLLGDSALYLCASSLVRWGGPYNEQFFGPGTRLTVL.

CDR3 bases: TGTGCCAGCAGCTTGGGGTCTAACGAGCAGTACTTC. Amino acids: CASSLGSNEQYF. The chain is built from TRBV5-4 and TRBJ2-7; no definite D call. CDR3 length: 12 residues. Trimming left V 0 bases short and J 5 bases short, with 6 bases between. CDR1 and CDR2 (germline): SGHNT, YYREEE (reference sequence).

The rearrangement links TRBV5-1 to TRBJ2-7, with a weak D call TRBD1 (5 bases). The CDR3 extends over 14 amino acids. CDR1 and CDR2 from the germline V gene are SGHRS and YFSETQ. Deletions cut 2 bases from V and 3 bases from J, with 12 bases between. The chain's CDR3 is CASSFLGQNYEQYF. In nucleotides, the CDR3 is TGCGCCAGCAGCTTTTTAGGACAAAACTACGAGCAGTACTTC.

The V gene is TRBV27, the J gene TRBJ1-1, with 9 bases that match TRBD1. V shed 6 bases, J shed 3 bases, and the junction held 8 bases outside the gene matches. This CDR3 region has 15 residues. Germline assignment: CDR1 MNHEY and CDR2 SMNVEV (reference sequence). In nucleotides, the CDR3 is TGTGCCAGCAGCCGAACGGGACAGGGAGACACTGAAGCTTTCTTT. Translating it yields CASSRTGQGDTEAFF.

This rearrangement joins TRBV18 to TRBJ2-1, with 7 bases fitting TRBD2. This CDR3 contains 17 residues. Germline values: CDR1 KGHSH, CDR2 LQKENI. V shed 3 bases, J shed 7 bases, and the junction held 15 bases outside the gene matches. This CDR3 is CASSPPGGRENRNEQFF. CDR3 nucleotides: TGTGCCAGCTCACCCCCCGGGGGGAGGGAAAATCGAAATGAGCAGTTCTTC.

The V gene is TRBV4-1, the J gene TRBJ1-1, with D perhaps TRBD1 (5 bases). Deletions cut 0 bases from V and 1 base from J, with 12 bases between. CDR3 size: 16 residues. The germline gives CDR1 MGHRA, CDR2 YSYEKL. The CDR3 region has the DNA TGCGCCAGCAGCCAAGATGGCGGGACGGGGAACACTGAAGCTTTCTTT. Encoded protein: CASSQDGGTGNTEAFF.

CDR3 bases: TGTGCCAGCAGCTTAGAGGGCCCAACTAATGAAAAACTGTTTTTT. Translated: CASSLEGPTNEKLFF. The J gene is TRBJ1-4, the V gene TRBV11-2, with D unresolved. This CDR3 contains 15 residues. Germline-derived CDR1 and CDR2 are SGHAT and FQNNGV. The V end was cut by 0 bases, the J end by 0 bases, with 5 bases between.

The chain uses TRBV5-1 and TRBJ2-5; D gene unclear. The CDR3 spans 16 residues. Trimming took 4 bases from V and 0 from J, leaving 16 bases between them. Germline-derived CDR1 and CDR2 are SGHRS and YFSETQ. CDR3 sequence: CASSPKSAQHQETQYF. For the CDR3, the DNA is TGCGCCAGCAGCCCAAAGTCGGCACAGCACCAAGAGACCCAGTACTTC.

In this sample, this clone turned up once. This chain links TRBV7-2 with TRBJ1-1; 9 nucleotides line up with TRBD1. The CDR3 has 14 residues. After removal of 5 bases from V and 2 bases from J, the junction contained 3 bases not matched to a gene. Germline V gene lookup returns CDR1 SGHTA and CDR2 FQGNSA. CDR3 residues: CASSHRGRNTEAFF. The CDR3 bases are TGTGCCAGCAGCCACAGGGGGCGCAACACTGAAGCTTTCTTT.

The rearrangement joins TRBV19 to TRBJ1-1; a weak D match, TRBD1 (5 bases). The V end was cut by 9 bases, the J end by 1 base, with 30 bases between. CDR1 is LNHDA and CDR2 is SQIVND in the germline V gene (reference sequence). The CDR3 covers 19 residues. CDR3 sequence (DNA): TGTGCCAGCCCGTCCCCTATGACAGCGCCCTACCCATCGAACACTGAAGCTTTCTTT. Protein sequence: CASPSPMTAPYPSNTEAFF.

This clone was picked up a small number of times. The gene calls are TRBV2 and TRBJ2-1; 7 bases are a match to TRBD2. The CDR3 runs 14 residues. V was clipped by 7 bases and J by 5 bases; unmatched bases: 8. In germline, CDR1 is SNHLY, CDR2 FYNNEI. The chain's CDR3 is CASTCGRRDNEQFF. The CDR3 DNA sequence: TGTGCCAGCACTTGCGGGAGAAGGGACAATGAGCAGTTCTTC. The variable domain in full, with the rest retrieved from reference TRBV2 and TRBJ2-1, is EPEVTQTPSHQVTQMGQEVILRCVPISNHLYFYWYRQILGQKVEFLVSFYNNEISEKSEIFDDQFSVERPDGSNFTLKIRSTKLEDSAMYFCASTCGRRDNEQFFGPGTRLTVL.

The chain is built from TRBV5-1 and TRBJ2-4, with a possible D match to TRBD2 (5 bases). Germline V gene lookup returns CDR1 SGHRS and CDR2 YFSETQ. The ends were cut back, 0 bases at V and 8 bases at J, with 18 bases in the middle. The CDR3 contains 16 residues. The CDR3 DNA reads TGCGCCAGCAGCTTGGAGCTCCCGGGAAGGGTGGACATTCAGTACTTC. This translates into CASSLELPGRVDIQYF.

The chain recombines TRBV28 with TRBJ1-4; 7 bases are a match to TRBD1. V dropped 3 bases and J dropped 8; count of bases not matched to a gene: 6. The germline V gene encodes CDR1 MDHEN and CDR2 SYDVKM. The length of the CDR3 is 14 residues. CDR3 in DNA: TGTGCCAGCAGTTTGTCAGGGGGTTGGGAAAAACTGTTTTTT. This gives the protein CASSLSGGWEKLFF.

The rearrangement links TRBV5-6 to TRBJ2-1, with TRBD2 as a possible D gene (6 bases). This CDR3 comprises 18 residues. Trimming took 5 bases from V and 4 from J, leaving 25 bases between them. The germline V gene encodes CDR1 SGHDT and CDR2 YYEEEE. CDR3 sequence (DNA): TGTGCCAGCAGATTCACTACTAGCTCATCCAAAAGGTACAATGAGCAGTTCTTC. Encoded protein: CASRFTTSSSKRYNEQFF.

The chain is built from TRBV5-4 and TRBJ2-7; the match to TRBD2 covers 11 bases. This CDR3 comprises 15 residues. Germline V gene data show CDR1 as SGHNT and CDR2 as YYREEE (reference sequence). J was trimmed by 6 bases and V by 4 bases; bases with no gene match: 9. CDR3 amino acids: CASSASGTSGIEQYF. CDR3 DNA: TGTGCCAGCAGCGCTTCCGGGACTAGCGGAATCGAGCAGTACTTC. Drawing the rest from reference TRBV5-4 and TRBJ2-7, the complete variable domain is ETGVTQSPTHLIKTRGQQVTLRCSSQSGHNTVSWYQQALGQGPQFIFQYYREEENGRGNFPPRFSGLQFPNYSSELNVNALELDDSALYLCASSASGTSGIEQYFGPGTRLTVT.

This clone appeared once. The chain combines TRBV5-1 with TRBJ2-3; the match to TRBD2 covers 10 bases. CDR3 length equals 15 residues. Trimming removed 2 bases from V and 3 bases from J; junction bases left unmatched: 3. Germline V gene sequence: CDR1 SGHRS, CDR2 YFSETQ. CDR3 region: CASSLAGGPTDTQYF. As DNA, the CDR3 is TGCGCCAGCAGCTTAGCGGGAGGGCCTACAGATACGCAGTATTTT.

The rearrangement joins TRBV27 to TRBJ2-3; 12 nucleotides match TRBD2. Trimming took 7 bases from V and 1 from J; bases not matched to a gene: 6. Germline lookup yields CDR1 MNHEY and CDR2 SMNVEV (reference sequence). The length of the CDR3 is 16 residues. The CDR3 coding sequence is TGTGCCAGCATTCTAGCGGGAGGGCCGGGCACAGATACGCAGTATTTT. This sequence encodes CASILAGGPGTDTQYF.